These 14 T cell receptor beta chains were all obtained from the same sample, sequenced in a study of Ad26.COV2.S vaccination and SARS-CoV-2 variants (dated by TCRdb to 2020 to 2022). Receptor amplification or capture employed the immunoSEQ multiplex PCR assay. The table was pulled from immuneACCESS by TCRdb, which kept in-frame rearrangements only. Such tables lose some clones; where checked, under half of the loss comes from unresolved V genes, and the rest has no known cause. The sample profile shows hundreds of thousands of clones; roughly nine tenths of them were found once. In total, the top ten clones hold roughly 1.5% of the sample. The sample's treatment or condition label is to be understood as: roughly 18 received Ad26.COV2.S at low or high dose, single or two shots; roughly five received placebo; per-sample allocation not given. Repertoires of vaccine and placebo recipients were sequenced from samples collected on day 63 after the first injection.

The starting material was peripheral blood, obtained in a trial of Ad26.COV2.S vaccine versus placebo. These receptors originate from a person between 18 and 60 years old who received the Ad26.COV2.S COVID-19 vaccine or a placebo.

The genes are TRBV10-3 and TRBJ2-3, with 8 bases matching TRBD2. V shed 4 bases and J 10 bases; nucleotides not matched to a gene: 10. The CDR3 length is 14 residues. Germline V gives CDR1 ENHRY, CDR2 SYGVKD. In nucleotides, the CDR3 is TGTGCCATCAGTGGGGAAAGCGGGAGTGGCGCGCAGTATTTT. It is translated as CAISGESGSGAQYF.

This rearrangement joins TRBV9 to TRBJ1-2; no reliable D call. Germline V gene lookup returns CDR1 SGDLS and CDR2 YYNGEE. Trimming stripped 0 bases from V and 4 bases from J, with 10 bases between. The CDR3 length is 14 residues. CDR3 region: CASSVESGVYGYTF. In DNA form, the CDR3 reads TGTGCCAGCAGCGTAGAATCGGGCGTCTATGGCTACACCTTC.

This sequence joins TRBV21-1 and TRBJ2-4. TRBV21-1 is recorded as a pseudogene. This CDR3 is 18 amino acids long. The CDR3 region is CASSKRVLRLLAKNIQYF. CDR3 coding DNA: TGTGCCAGCAGCAAAAGGGTACTCAGGTTATTAGCCAAAAACATTCAGTACTTC.

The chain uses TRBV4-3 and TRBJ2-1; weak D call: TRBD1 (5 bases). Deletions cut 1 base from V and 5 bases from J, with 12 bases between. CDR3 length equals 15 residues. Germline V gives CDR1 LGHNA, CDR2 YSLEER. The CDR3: CASSQAGYLNNEQFF. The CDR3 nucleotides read TGCGCCAGCAGCCAAGCAGGGTATCTTAACAATGAGCAGTTCTTC.

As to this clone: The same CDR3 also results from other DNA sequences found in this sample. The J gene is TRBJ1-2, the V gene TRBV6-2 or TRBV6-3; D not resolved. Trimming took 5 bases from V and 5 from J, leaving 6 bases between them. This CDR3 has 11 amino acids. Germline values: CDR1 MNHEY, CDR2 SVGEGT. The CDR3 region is CASSPGYGYTF. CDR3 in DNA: TGTGCCAGCAGTCCAGGATATGGCTACACCTTC.

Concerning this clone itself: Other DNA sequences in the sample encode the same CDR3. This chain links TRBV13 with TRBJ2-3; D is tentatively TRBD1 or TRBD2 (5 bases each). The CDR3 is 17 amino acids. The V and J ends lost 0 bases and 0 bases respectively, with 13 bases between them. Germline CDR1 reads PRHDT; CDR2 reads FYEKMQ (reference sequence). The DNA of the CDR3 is TGTGCCAGCAGCTTAGGAACCGGGACCACCAGCACAGATACGCAGTATTTT. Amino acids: CASSLGTGTTSTDTQYF.

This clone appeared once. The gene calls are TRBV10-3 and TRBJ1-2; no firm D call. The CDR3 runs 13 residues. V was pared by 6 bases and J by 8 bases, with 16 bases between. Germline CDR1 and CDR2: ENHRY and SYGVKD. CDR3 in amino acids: CAISPYGVEGYTF. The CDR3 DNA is TGTGCCATCAGCCCCTATGGGGTTGAGGGCTACACCTTC.

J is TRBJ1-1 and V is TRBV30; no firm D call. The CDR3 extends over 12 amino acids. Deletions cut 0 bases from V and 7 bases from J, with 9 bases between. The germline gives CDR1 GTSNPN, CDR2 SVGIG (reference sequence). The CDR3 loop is CAWSVRTVEAFF. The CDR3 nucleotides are TGTGCCTGGAGTGTACGGACGGTTGAAGCTTTCTTT.

The CDR3 DNA follows: TGTGCCAGCAGTTACGCGAGACAGGGATACCTATATGGCTACACCTTC. Protein product: CASSYARQGYLYGYTF. The gene calls are TRBV6-5 and TRBJ1-2, with 7 bases matching TRBD1. Germline V gene sequence: CDR1 MNHEY, CDR2 SVGAGI. J gave up 5 bases and V 2 bases, and 11 bases lay outside the gene matches. The CDR3 is 16 residues long.

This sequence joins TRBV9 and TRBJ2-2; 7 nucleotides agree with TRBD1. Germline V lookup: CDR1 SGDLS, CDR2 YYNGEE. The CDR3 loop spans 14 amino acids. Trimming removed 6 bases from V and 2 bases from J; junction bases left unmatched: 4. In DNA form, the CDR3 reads TGTGCCAGCACGGGGACAGCTAACACCGGGGAGCTGTTTTTT. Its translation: CASTGTANTGELFF.

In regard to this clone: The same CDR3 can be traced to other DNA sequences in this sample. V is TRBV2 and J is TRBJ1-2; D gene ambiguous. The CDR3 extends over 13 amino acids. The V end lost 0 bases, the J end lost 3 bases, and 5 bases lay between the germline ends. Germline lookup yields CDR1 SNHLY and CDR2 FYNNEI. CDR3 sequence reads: CASSEAGHYGYTF. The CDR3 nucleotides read TGTGCCAGCAGTGAAGCTGGACACTATGGCTACACCTTC.

The CDR3 protein is CASSLSGGQNTEAFF. The CDR3 coding sequence is TGTGCCAGCAGTCTTTCAGGGGGCCAAAACACTGAAGCTTTCTTT. This chain links TRBV27 with TRBJ1-1; 8 nucleotides match TRBD1. The length of the CDR3 is 15 residues. Germline V lookup: CDR1 MNHEY, CDR2 SMNVEV (reference sequence). V lost 5 bases to trimming and J lost 2 bases; unmatched junction nucleotides: 7.

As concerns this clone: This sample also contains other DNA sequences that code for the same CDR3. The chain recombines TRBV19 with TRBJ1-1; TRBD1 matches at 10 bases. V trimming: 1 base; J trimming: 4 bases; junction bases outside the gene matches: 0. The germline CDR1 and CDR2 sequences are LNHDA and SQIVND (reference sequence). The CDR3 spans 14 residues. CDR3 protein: CASSIGTGGTEAFF. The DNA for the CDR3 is TGTGCCAGTAGTATAGGGACAGGGGGCACTGAAGCTTTCTTT.

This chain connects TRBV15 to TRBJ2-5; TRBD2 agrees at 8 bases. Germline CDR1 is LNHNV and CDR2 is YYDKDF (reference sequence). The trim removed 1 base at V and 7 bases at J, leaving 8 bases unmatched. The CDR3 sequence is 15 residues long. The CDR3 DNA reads TGTGCCACCAGCAGAGCGGACGGGAGGGCCGGGACCCAGTACTTC. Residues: CATSRADGRAGTQYF.